The clone carrying this TCR beta chain appeared a single time. The length of the CDR3 is 19 residues. The germline V gene encodes CDR1 LNHDA and CDR2 SQIVND (reference sequence). V lost 6 bases to trimming and J lost 3 bases; unmatched junction nucleotides: 14. In the original analysis: Quantification of nucleated cells was approximated via reference gene primer amplification. Assay: immunoSEQ multiplex PCR; the TCRdb copy retains only in-frame clones and omits some. The V and J calls and clone size come from that table; D and trimming were worked out from the DNA. Among approximately 66,000 clones listed, about 73% were seen once. The data derive from a study of blood T cell repertoires in COVID-19. Study as a whole: Italy, Spain and the United States were the sources of the convalescent and acute COVID-19 samples. Nucleic acid was either cDNA or gDNA, and it came from T cells, B-cell-depleted T cells, or PBMCs.

The receptor's source is a man between 60 and 75 years old with acute or convalescent COVID-19. The sequenced sample consisted of peripheral blood. The chain is built from TRBV19 and TRBJ1-6; 10 bases line up with TRBD1. CDR3 in amino acids: CASSNPLTGGPIYNSPLHF. CDR3 DNA sequence: TGTGCCAGTAGCAACCCTTTGACAGGGGGCCCTATCTATAATTCACCCCTCCACTTT.